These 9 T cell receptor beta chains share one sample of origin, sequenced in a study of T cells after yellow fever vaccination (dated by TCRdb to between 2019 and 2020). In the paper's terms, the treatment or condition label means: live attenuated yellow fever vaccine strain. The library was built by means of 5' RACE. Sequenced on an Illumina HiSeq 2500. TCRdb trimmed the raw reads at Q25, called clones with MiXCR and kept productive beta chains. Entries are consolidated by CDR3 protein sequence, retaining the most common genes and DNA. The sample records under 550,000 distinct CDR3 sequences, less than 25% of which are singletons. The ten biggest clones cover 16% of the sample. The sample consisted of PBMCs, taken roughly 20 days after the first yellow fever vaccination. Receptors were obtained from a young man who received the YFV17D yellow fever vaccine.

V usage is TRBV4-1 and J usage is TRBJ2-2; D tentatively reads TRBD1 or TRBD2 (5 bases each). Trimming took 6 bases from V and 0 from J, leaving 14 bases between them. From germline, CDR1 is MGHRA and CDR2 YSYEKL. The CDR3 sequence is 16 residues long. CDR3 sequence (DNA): TGCGCCAGCAGGCCCCCCCAGGGAGCGAACACCGGGGAGCTGTTTTTT. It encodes CASRPPQGANTGELFF.

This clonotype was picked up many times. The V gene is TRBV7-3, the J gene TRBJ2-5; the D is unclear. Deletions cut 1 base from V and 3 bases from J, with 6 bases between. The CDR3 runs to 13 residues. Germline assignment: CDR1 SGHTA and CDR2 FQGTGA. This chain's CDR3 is CASSLNTEETQYF. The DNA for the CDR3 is TGTGCCAGCAGCTTAAATACCGAAGAGACCCAGTACTTC.

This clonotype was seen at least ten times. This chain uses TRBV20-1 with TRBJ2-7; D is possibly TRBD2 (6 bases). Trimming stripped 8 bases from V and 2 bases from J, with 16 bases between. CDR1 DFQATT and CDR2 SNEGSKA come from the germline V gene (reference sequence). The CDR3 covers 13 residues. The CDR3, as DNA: TGCAGTACTAACCCAGGAGGGACCTACGAGCAGTACGTC. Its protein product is CSTNPGGTYEQYV.

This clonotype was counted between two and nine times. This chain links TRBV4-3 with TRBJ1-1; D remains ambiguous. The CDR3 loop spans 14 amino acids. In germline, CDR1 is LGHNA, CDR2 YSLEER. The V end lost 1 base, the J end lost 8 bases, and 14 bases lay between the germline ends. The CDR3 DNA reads TGCGCCAGCAGCCAAGGCCTGGGCCCCTTAGAAGCTTTCTTT. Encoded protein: CASSQGLGPLEAFF.

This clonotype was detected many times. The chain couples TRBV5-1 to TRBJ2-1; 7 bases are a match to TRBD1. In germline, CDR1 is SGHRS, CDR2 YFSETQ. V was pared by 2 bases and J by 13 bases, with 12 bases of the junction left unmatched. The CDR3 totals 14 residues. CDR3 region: CASSFEGAGANQFF. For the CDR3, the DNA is TGCGCCAGCAGCTTTGAGGGGGCAGGGGCTAATCAGTTCTTC.

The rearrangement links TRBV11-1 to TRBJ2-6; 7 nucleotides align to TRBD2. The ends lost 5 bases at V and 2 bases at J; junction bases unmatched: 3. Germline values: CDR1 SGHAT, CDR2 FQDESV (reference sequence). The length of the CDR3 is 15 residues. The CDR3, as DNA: TGTGCCAGCAGCCGTCGGGGGGCTGGGGCCAACGTCCTGACTTTC. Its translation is CASSRRGAGANVLTF. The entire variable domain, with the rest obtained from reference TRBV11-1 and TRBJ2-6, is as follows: EAEVAQSPRYKITEKSQAVAFWCDPISGHATLYWYRQILGQGPELLVQFQDESVVDDSQLPKDRFSAERLKGVDSTLKIQPAELGDSAMYLCASSRRGAGANVLTFGAGSRLTVL.

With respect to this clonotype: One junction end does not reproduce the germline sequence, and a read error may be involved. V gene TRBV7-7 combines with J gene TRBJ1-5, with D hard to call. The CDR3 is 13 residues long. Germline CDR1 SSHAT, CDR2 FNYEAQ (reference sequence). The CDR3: CASSIRENQPQHF. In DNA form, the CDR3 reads TGTGCTAGCAGCATACGGGAAAATCAGCCCCAGCATTTT.

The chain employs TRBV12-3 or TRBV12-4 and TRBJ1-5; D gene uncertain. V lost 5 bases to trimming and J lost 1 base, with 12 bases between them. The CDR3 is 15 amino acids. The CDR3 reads CASSLTPGSNQPQHF. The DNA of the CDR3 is TGTGCCAGCAGTCTGACACCCGGGAGCAATCAGCCCCAGCATTTT.

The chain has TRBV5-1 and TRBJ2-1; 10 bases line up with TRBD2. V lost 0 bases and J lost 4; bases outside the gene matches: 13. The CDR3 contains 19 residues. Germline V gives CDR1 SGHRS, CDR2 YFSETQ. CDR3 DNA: TGCGCCAGCAGCTTGGGACAGCGGGGGGGCTCTCGACTTTACAATGAGCAGTTCTTC. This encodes CASSLGQRGGSRLYNEQFF.